This paragraph reports one T cell receptor (beta chain). This sample was taken from a study of blood T cells in healthy people across ages. Next came a second PCR, run for about 7 to 12 cycles, which used a sample-barcoded 5' primer along with a J-beta primer mix. Every molecule of cDNA carried a tag from a template-switch adaptor with 12 random nucleotides. CDR3-containing paired-end reads numbering at least 3 million came from each sample. TCRdb independently ran MiXCR on the 5' RACE reads; one entry per CDR3 protein. This table has 1 million or so distinct CDR3 sequences, around 43% appearing once. Per sample, a minimum of 6 million PBMCs were isolated. V dropped 7 bases and J dropped 4 bases, with 20 bases sitting between them. This CDR3 contains 15 residues. Germline CDR1 MNHEY, CDR2 SMNVEV (reference sequence).

The sequencing input was blood. The chain employs TRBV27 and TRBJ2-7; D gene ambiguous. This receptor was obtained from a woman aged 55 to 70 in good health. This chain's CDR3 is CASKFSTGIRYEQYF. CDR3 DNA: TGTGCCAGCAAATTTTCCACGGGCATCCGGTACGAGCAGTACTTC.